Shown below are 30 T cell receptor beta chains from a single sample sequenced in a study of T cells in Graves' hyperthyroidism and ophthalmopathy. Regions amplified from RNA transcripts were the TCR beta CDR3 regions. First-round RT-PCR targeting the TCR CDR3 was performed with the HTBI primer set. Via MiXCR, TCRdb re-called the multiplex PCR reads, giving one row per CDR3 protein. The sample lists some 500,000 distinct CDR3 sequences, approximately 15% occurring once. Sequenced material: blood. The receptors shown here come from a woman aged 18-35 years with Graves' hyperthyroidism.

The sample holds many counts of this clonotype. This sequence joins TRBV20-1 and TRBJ1-2, with TRBD1 matching over 8 bases. The length of the CDR3 is 14 residues. CDR1 and CDR2 from the germline V gene are DFQATT and SNEGSKA (reference sequence). J gave up 8 bases and V 6 bases, and 14 bases lay outside the gene matches. Here the CDR3 DNA reads TGCAGTGCCCAGAACGCGGACAGGGTTGGGGGCTACACCTTC. Residues: CSAQNADRVGGYTF.

V is TRBV30 and J is TRBJ1-3; 9 nucleotides line up with TRBD1. This CDR3 has 14 residues. Germline loops: CDR1 GTSNPN, CDR2 SVGIG (reference sequence). V trimming: 3 bases; J trimming: 5 bases; junction bases outside the gene matches: 5. The DNA for the CDR3 is TGTGCCTGGAGGGGACAGGGTGTTAGAAACACCATATATTTT. Translation gives CAWRGQGVRNTIYF. Based on the CDR3 plus reference TRBV30 and TRBJ1-3, the full variable domain is SQTIHQWPATLVQPVGSPLSLECTVEGTSNPNLYWYRQAAGRGLQLLFYSVGIGQISSEVPQNLSASRPQDRQFILSSKKLLLSDSGFYLCAWRGQGVRNTIYFGEGSWLTVV.

This clonotype was observed a handful of times. V usage is TRBV4-1 and J usage is TRBJ1-2; no clear D. The CDR3 has 14 residues. V lost 4 bases and J 2 bases, leaving 11 bases between the germline ends. From germline, CDR1 is MGHRA and CDR2 YSYEKL. The CDR3 reads CASSLHGPNYGYTF. The CDR3 region has the DNA TGCGCCAGCAGCCTCCACGGACCAAACTATGGCTACACCTTC.

This clonotype occurred a few times. V usage is TRBV18 and J usage is TRBJ2-1, with 15 positions matching TRBD2. Per the germline V gene, CDR1 is KGHSH and CDR2 is LQKENI. CDR3 length equals 16 residues. Losses at the gene ends were 1 base for V and 8 bases for J; bases not matched to a gene: 3. The CDR3 DNA is TGTGCCAGCTCACCACGGGGACTAGCGGGAGGAGATGAGCAGTTCTTC. Encoded protein: CASSPRGLAGGDEQFF.

The sample holds many counts of this clonotype. V and J are TRBV15 and TRBJ2-1; 14 bases align to TRBD2. V lost 4 bases, J lost 1 base, and 9 bases stayed unmatched. The CDR3 is 19 amino acids. Germline CDR1 LNHNV, CDR2 YYDKDF (reference sequence). This CDR3 is CATSKPGLAGDVSYNEQFF. Here the CDR3 DNA reads TGTGCCACCAGCAAACCGGGACTAGCGGGAGACGTGTCCTACAATGAGCAGTTCTTC.

This clonotype was counted only a few times. The chain uses TRBV19 and TRBJ2-1; TRBD2 agrees at 8 bases. J gave up 9 bases and V 6 bases, and 13 bases lay outside the gene matches. This CDR3 spans 15 amino acids. CDR1 is LNHDA, CDR2 SQIVND, per germline (reference sequence). For the CDR3, the DNA is TGTGCCAGTAGCGGTGGAGCGGGAGTGTTGCCTGAGCAGTTCTTC. The encoded protein is CASSGGAGVLPEQFF.

Many counts were recorded for this clonotype. The rearrangement links TRBV6-2 or TRBV6-3 to TRBJ2-7, with D possibly TRBD2 on 5 matching bases. Per germline, CDR1 MNHEY and CDR2 SVGEGT. Deletions cut 6 bases from V and 4 bases from J, with 7 bases between. This CDR3 has 11 residues. The DNA for the CDR3 is TGTGCCAGCAGCGGAGGATACGAGCAGTACGTC. It codes for CASSGGYEQYV.

This clonotype was seen at least ten times. The chain employs TRBV11-3 and TRBJ2-3; D not certain. Germline CDR1 SGHNT, CDR2 YENEEA. This CDR3 contains 15 residues. Trimming removed 4 bases at V and 2 bases at J, with 13 bases between. The DNA of the CDR3 is TGTGCCAGCAGCTCTAGACGGCGGAACACAGATACGCAGTATTTT. Translating it yields CASSSRRRNTDTQYF. Complete variable domain (other parts from reference TRBV11-3 and TRBJ2-3): EAGVVQSPRYKIIEKKQPVAFWCNPISGHNTLYWYLQNLGQGPELLIRYENEEAVDDSQLPKDRFSAERLKGVDSTLKIQPAELGDSAVYLCASSSRRRNTDTQYFGPGTRLTVL.

This clonotype was recorded many times. V usage is TRBV18 and J usage is TRBJ2-7, with TRBD1 matching 7 bases. J gave up 2 bases and V 6 bases, and 7 bases lay outside the gene matches. CDR1 is KGHSH, CDR2 LQKENI, per germline. This CDR3 comprises 14 residues. The CDR3 sequence is CASSPRQGTYEQYF. DNA of the CDR3: TGTGCCAGCTCGCCGCGACAGGGAACCTACGAGCAGTACTTC.

The chain employs TRBV7-9 and TRBJ2-7, with no clear D. V was shortened by 5 bases and J by 0 bases, with 17 bases between the two germline ends. The CDR3 is 16 residues long. Germline lookup yields CDR1 SEHNR and CDR2 FQNEAQ (reference sequence). CDR3: CASSPHPAAFSYEQYF. The CDR3 DNA sequence: TGTGCCAGCAGCCCCCATCCCGCCGCCTTCTCCTACGAGCAGTACTTC.

This clonotype was detected only a few times. This chain connects TRBV19 to TRBJ1-5, with D maybe TRBD1 (5 bases). Trimming took 4 bases from V and 7 from J, leaving 17 bases between them. Germline V lookup: CDR1 LNHDA, CDR2 SQIVND (reference sequence). This CDR3 comprises 15 residues. In DNA form, the CDR3 reads TGTGCCAGTAGTAGCTATCAGGGAGGTAGGCAGCCCCAGCATTTT. Protein: CASSSYQGGRQPQHF.

The sample holds many counts of this clonotype. Here the CDR3 reads CASSPRGGGPYGYTF. The CDR3 DNA sequence: TGTGCCAGCTCACCCCGCGGGGGGGGGCCCTATGGCTACACCTTC. The chain has TRBV18 and TRBJ1-2, with a weak D call TRBD1 (6 bases). This CDR3 has 15 amino acids. V was pared by 3 bases and J by 4 bases, with 15 bases between. Germline V gene data show CDR1 as KGHSH and CDR2 as LQKENI.

This clonotype was picked up many times. The genes are TRBV6-1 and TRBJ2-2; 11 bases are shared with TRBD2. The CDR3 is made up of 18 amino acids. V was clipped by 2 bases and J by 0 bases; unmatched bases: 5. Germline CDR1 reads MNHNS; CDR2 reads SASEGT. The CDR3 protein is CASSETGLAGSNTGELFF. In DNA form, the CDR3 reads TGTGCCAGCAGTGAAACCGGACTAGCGGGTTCGAACACCGGGGAGCTGTTTTTT.

This clonotype was found many times. The chain couples TRBV4-1 to TRBJ1-1; D gene uncertain. The ends were cut back, 1 base at V and 2 bases at J, with 5 bases in the middle. Germline CDR1 reads MGHRA; CDR2 reads YSYEKL. This CDR3 contains 13 residues. CDR3 residues: CASSQGPNTEAFF. In nucleotides, the CDR3 is TGCGCCAGCAGCCAAGGACCTAACACTGAAGCTTTCTTT.

This clonotype was seen only a few times. The V gene is TRBV20-1, the J gene TRBJ1-6; D is unresolved. CDR3 size: 13 residues. V lost 3 bases to trimming and J lost 8 bases, with 11 bases between them. CDR1 and CDR2 from the germline V gene are DFQATT and SNEGSKA (reference sequence). CDR3 loop: CSARNNLDSPLHF. The DNA of the CDR3 is TGCAGTGCTAGGAACAACTTGGATTCACCCCTCCACTTT.

This clonotype came up a few times. This chain connects TRBV20-1 to TRBJ2-1; TRBD2 matches 11 bases. V gave up 3 bases and J gave up 7 bases; unmatched junction bases: 8. The germline gives CDR1 DFQATT, CDR2 SNEGSKA (reference sequence). The CDR3 is 15 amino acids. The CDR3 DNA sequence: TGCAGTGCTAGTATTAGCGGGAGGGCCGGTAATGAGCAGTTCTTC. It translates to CSASISGRAGNEQFF.

J is TRBJ2-7 and V is TRBV6-1; the D is unclear. Trimming stripped 3 bases from V and 0 bases from J, with 9 bases between. This CDR3 contains 14 residues. Germline V gene lookup returns CDR1 MNHNS and CDR2 SASEGT. The CDR3 protein is CASSDFSVSYEQYF. In DNA, the CDR3 is TGTGCCAGCAGTGATTTCTCCGTCTCCTACGAGCAGTACTTC.

This clonotype was picked up a small number of times. The V and J genes are TRBV15 and TRBJ2-1; 9 positions agree with TRBD2. The J segment lost 3 bases and the V segment lost 5 bases, leaving 20 bases of the junction unmatched. CDR3 length: 20 residues. Germline V gives CDR1 LNHNV, CDR2 YYDKDF (reference sequence). The CDR3 is CATSGLAGECNNECYNEQFF. The CDR3 coding sequence is TGTGCCACCAGCGGTTTAGCGGGGGAGTGCAATAATGAATGCTACAATGAGCAGTTCTTC. The full variable domain, rest sourced from reference TRBV15 and TRBJ2-1, is DAMVIQNPRYQVTQFGKPVTLSCSQTLNHNVMYWYQQKSSQAPKLLFHYYDKDFNNEADTPDNFQSRRPNTSFCFLDIRSPGLGDTAMYLCATSGLAGECNNECYNEQFFGPGTRLTVL.

The rearrangement uses TRBV7-9 and TRBJ1-1; 7 nucleotides agree with TRBD1. The germline gives CDR1 SEHNR, CDR2 FQNEAQ (reference sequence). J was trimmed by 5 bases and V by 5 bases; bases with no gene match: 14. The CDR3 is made up of 16 amino acids. CDR3 sequence: CASSARQGNTGTEAFF. In DNA form, the CDR3 reads TGTGCCAGCAGCGCGAGACAGGGAAACACCGGGACTGAAGCTTTCTTT.

The table lists this clonotype with many counts. This chain connects TRBV5-1 to TRBJ1-2, with D possibly being TRBD1 (5 bases). CDR3 length equals 13 residues. The germline CDR1 and CDR2 sequences are SGHRS and YFSETQ. The V and J ends lost 4 bases and 8 bases respectively, with 15 bases between them. CDR3 bases: TGCGCCAGCAGCCTTTTCGACGGGACCGGCTACACCTTC. Encoded protein: CASSLFDGTGYTF.

This clonotype was found a few times. The junction does not match germline at one end; this may be a read error. This chain uses TRBV5-1 with TRBJ2-7; D remains ambiguous. Looked up from germline, CDR1 is SGHRS and CDR2 is YFSETQ. There are 13 residues in the CDR3. The CDR3 sequence: CASSLDRPYGQYF. The CDR3 bases are TGCGCCAGCAGCTTGGACAGACCCTACGGGCAGTACTTC.

This clonotype has ten or more counts. Here the CDR3 DNA reads TGTGCCAGCAGCACCCGGACAGGGGAGGGCGATGAGCAGTTCTTC. Amino acid sequence: CASSTRTGEGDEQFF. This chain connects TRBV11-3 to TRBJ2-1; 9 nucleotides align to TRBD1. CDR1 is SGHNT, CDR2 YENEEA, per germline. The CDR3 sequence is 15 residues long. Trimming removed 5 bases from V and 8 bases from J; junction bases left unmatched: 10.

J is TRBJ1-1 and V is TRBV3-1; the D is unclear. In germline, CDR1 is LGHDT, CDR2 YNNKEL (reference sequence). Trimming took off 0 bases at V and 0 bases at J, with 14 bases between the two ends. CDR3 length: 17 residues. CDR3 residues: CASSQEKFAEMNTEAFF. In DNA form, the CDR3 reads TGTGCCAGCAGCCAAGAAAAATTCGCGGAGATGAACACTGAAGCTTTCTTT.

The rearrangement links TRBV19 to TRBJ2-5, with 11 bases matching TRBD2. The CDR3 loop spans 17 amino acids. Losses at the gene ends were 3 bases for V and 4 bases for J; bases not matched to a gene: 10. CDR1 and CDR2 (germline): LNHDA, SQIVND (reference sequence). CDR3 in amino acids: CASSMGLLAGERETQYF. As DNA, the CDR3 is TGTGCCAGTAGTATGGGGCTACTAGCGGGAGAGCGAGAGACCCAGTACTTC.

Many counts were recorded for this clonotype. V and J are TRBV12-3 or TRBV12-4 and TRBJ2-1; TRBD2 aligns across 8 bases. V was clipped by 4 bases and J by 3 bases; unmatched bases: 5. The CDR3 spans 15 residues. The CDR3 here is CASSWSGSGYNEQFF. In nucleotides, the CDR3 is TGTGCCAGCAGTTGGAGCGGGAGCGGCTACAATGAGCAGTTCTTC.

This clonotype was counted a few times. The chain couples TRBV18 to TRBJ1-5, with 11 bases that match TRBD1. The CDR3 has 16 residues. Germline V gene lookup returns CDR1 KGHSH and CDR2 LQKENI. V lost 3 bases and J lost 2; bases outside the gene matches: 3. CDR3 region: CASSPGTGGGNQPQHF. Here the CDR3 DNA reads TGTGCCAGCTCACCCGGGACAGGGGGTGGCAATCAGCCCCAGCATTTT.

This clonotype was observed at least ten times. This chain joins TRBV2 and TRBJ1-4; 7 bases are a match to TRBD1. CDR3 size: 14 residues. Germline CDR1 and CDR2: SNHLY and FYNNEI. With V trimmed by 8 bases and J by 7 bases, 10 bases remained unmatched. CDR3 amino acids: CASGEQGMSEKLFF. The CDR3 region has the DNA TGTGCCAGCGGCGAACAGGGGATGAGTGAAAAACTGTTTTTT.

This clonotype was detected many times. This rearrangement joins TRBV6-1 to TRBJ1-1; D possibly corresponds to TRBD1 (5 bases). Trimming stripped 6 bases from V and 1 base from J, with 12 bases between. The CDR3 has 14 residues. Looked up from germline, CDR1 is MNHNS and CDR2 is SASEGT. The CDR3 here is CASSSGVRNTEAFF. In nucleotides, the CDR3 is TGTGCCAGCAGCTCGGGGGTGAGGAACACTGAAGCTTTCTTT.

In this sample, this clonotype turned up many times. The V call is TRBV5-6, the J call TRBJ2-3, with D perhaps TRBD1 (6 bases). The CDR3 loop spans 15 amino acids. CDR1 and CDR2 from the germline V gene are SGHDT and YYEEEE. Trimming cost V 0 bases and J 8 bases, with 16 bases left between them. The CDR3, as DNA: TGTGCCAGCAGCTTGGCCAACTACAGGGTGGGTACGCAGTATTTT. Translating it yields CASSLANYRVGTQYF.

The chain recombines TRBV20-1 with TRBJ2-2; 9 nucleotides agree with TRBD2. V dropped 1 base and J dropped 3; count of bases not matched to a gene: 6. This CDR3 is built from 16 residues. Germline CDR1 reads DFQATT; CDR2 reads SNEGSKA (reference sequence). The CDR3 protein is CSARVREGLYTGELFF. CDR3 DNA: TGCAGTGCTAGAGTGCGGGAGGGCCTATACACCGGGGAGCTGTTTTTT.